The TCR beta chain under discussion was sequenced for a study of molecular identifiers for immune sequencing clone quantification. Study-wide results and limits: Clonotypes surpassing 20 RNA copies contained over 97% of effector molecules, versus under 1% in naive cells.

With regard to this clonotype: Its antigen is as yet unknown. A much larger clone lies a single base off, so this may be a read error.

Trimming left V 6 bases short and J 4 bases short, with 9 bases between. The CDR3 length is 13 residues. Germline CDR1 MDHEN, CDR2 SYDVKM. Previously published methods and listed TCR primers were used for the bulk TCR libraries. TCRdb reanalysed the PCR reads using MiXCR and keeps one entry per CDR3 protein. The table records over 90,000 distinct CDR3 sequences, 35% of them present only once. The authors gated naive CD8 T cells as CD8+CD4-CCR7+CD45RA+ for sorting. This clonotype was sampled from a human donor in good health. Some libraries in this study had Jurkat cell RNA spiked in. The sequencing input was naive CD8+ T cells from blood, with Jurkat cell RNA spiked in. Subset here: FACS-sorted CD8+CD4-CCR7+CD45RA+ naive T cells. This sequence joins TRBV28 and TRBJ2-2; no definite D call. Here the CDR3 DNA reads TGTGCCAGCAGCCAAGGAATCACCGGGGAGCTGTTTTTT. Protein product: CASSQGITGELFF.